The subject of this entry is one T cell receptor (beta chain). Its antigen is currently unknown. These data originate in a study of T-cell memory formation after mild COVID-19. At the level of the study: TCR clusters were mostly confined to one donor each.

Researchers used 5'RACE with constant-segment primers to make TCR alpha and TCR beta cDNA libraries that carry sample barcodes and UMIs. TCRdb passed the 5' RACE reads through MiXCR, listing each CDR3 protein once. The data show around 310,000 distinct CDR3 sequences, more than 20% seen once. The CDR3 is 15 amino acids. Germline trimming cut 5 bases from V and 4 bases from J; bases unmatched to any gene: 8. Germline assignment: CDR1 SGHTA and CDR2 FQGNSA. Study outcomes and limitations: In pre-infection memory, a portion of responding clones appeared, which suggested that cross-reactive memory joined. Later expanders leaned CD4+, whereas day 15 to 85 contracting clones were balanced CD4/CD8.

The sample comprised PBMCs or a T cell subset sorted from them (not recorded which). The receptor comes from a man aged 18 to 35 who had mild COVID-19 (a few samples of this study predate the infection). Cell type and time point are not known. The V and J genes are TRBV7-2 and TRBJ1-2; TRBD1 matches at 9 bases. In DNA form, the CDR3 reads TGTGCCAGCAGCGTTCAACAGGGGGCCGGCTATGGCTACACCTTC. This codes for CASSVQQGAGYGYTF.